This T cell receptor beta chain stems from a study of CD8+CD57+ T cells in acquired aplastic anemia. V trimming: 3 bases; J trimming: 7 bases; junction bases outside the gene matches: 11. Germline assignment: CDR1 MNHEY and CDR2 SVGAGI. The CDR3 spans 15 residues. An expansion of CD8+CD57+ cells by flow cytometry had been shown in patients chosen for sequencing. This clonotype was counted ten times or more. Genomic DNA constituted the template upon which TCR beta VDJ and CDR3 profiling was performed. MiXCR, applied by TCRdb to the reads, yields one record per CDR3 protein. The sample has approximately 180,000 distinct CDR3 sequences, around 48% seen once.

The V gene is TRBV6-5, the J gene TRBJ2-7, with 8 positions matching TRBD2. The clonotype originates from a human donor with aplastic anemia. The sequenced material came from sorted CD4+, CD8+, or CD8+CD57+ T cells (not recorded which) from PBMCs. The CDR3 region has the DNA TGTGCCAGCAGTTATTGGCGGCGGGGGGTGGAAGAGCAGTACTTC. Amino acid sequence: CASSYWRRGVEEQYF.